A selection of T cell receptor beta chains follows, all from one sample in a study of neurological immune-mediated disorders. TCRdb re-derived calls from the 5' RACE reads in MiXCR, one entry per CDR3 protein. In the table there are about 66,000 distinct CDR3 sequences, 4% to 6% of which are singletons. The sample taken for sequencing was PBMCs. The origin of the receptors is a woman in her twenties or thirties with multiple sclerosis. Both conserved end residues are part of each CDR3. Fields, in order: J gene, V gene, D gene, clone size, CDR3 DNA, CDR3 protein. The D gene is left open where the match is weak. The listing skips clone size in some rows; elsewhere it reads once, few, many or a size class.

J: TRBJ1-1; V: TRBV7-2; D: -; size: many; DNA: TGTGCCAGCAGCTTTCGGGGGAACACTGAAGCTTTCTTT; CDR3: CASSFRGNTEAFF
J: TRBJ2-3; V: TRBV20-1; D: TRBD2; size: many; DNA: TGCAGTGCATCGGGACTAGCGGGGGGGCTGTGGGACACAGATACGCAGTATTTT; CDR3: CSASGLAGGLWDTDTQYF
J: TRBJ2-5; V: TRBV7-2; D: TRBD2; size: many; DNA: TGTGCCAGCAGCTTTTCGCGGGGGGGAGAAGAGACCCAGTACTTC; CDR3: CASSFSRGGEETQYF
J: TRBJ1-1; V: TRBV20-1; D: TRBD1; size: many; DNA: TGCAGTGCTTCAGACAGGGGGACTGAAGCTTTCTTT; CDR3: CSASDRGTEAFF
J: TRBJ2-2; V: TRBV2; D: -; size: many; DNA: TGTGCCAGCAGTCCGACGACTACGAACACCGGGGAGCTGTTTTTT; CDR3: CASSPTTTNTGELFF
J: TRBJ2-3; V: TRBV20-1; D: TRBD1; size: many; DNA: TGCAGTGCTATCGGCCTGGGACAGGGGGCAGATACGCAGTATTTT; CDR3: CSAIGLGQGADTQYF
J: TRBJ2-3; V: TRBV10-3; D: -; size: many; DNA: TGTGCCATCAGTGAGAGAGAAGGGGGAGATACGCAGTATTTT; CDR3: CAISEREGGDTQYF
J: TRBJ1-1; V: TRBV20-1; D: -; size: many; DNA: TGCAGTGCTTCCCCCACAATGAACACTGAAGCTTTCTTT; CDR3: CSASPTMNTEAFF
J: TRBJ2-1; V: TRBV20-1; D: -; size: -; DNA: TGCAGTGCCCCCCAGACTAGCTACAATGAGCAGTTCTTC; CDR3: CSAPQTSYNEQFF
J: TRBJ2-3; V: TRBV25-1; D: -; size: -; DNA: TGTGCCAGCAGTGAATGGGATACGCAGTATTTT; CDR3: CASSEWDTQYF
J: TRBJ2-6; V: TRBV28; D: TRBD1; size: few; DNA: TGTGCCAGCAGAGACAGGGGTGGGGCTGGGGCCAACGTCCTGACTTTC; CDR3: CASRDRGGAGANVLTF
J: TRBJ1-2; V: TRBV6-6; D: -; size: many; DNA: TGTGCCAGCAGTCGGATGGAAGGCGGCTACACCTTC; CDR3: CASSRMEGGYTF
J: TRBJ1-6; V: TRBV7-6; D: TRBD1; size: few; DNA: TGTGCCAGCAGCCTGGGACAGGGGCAAATTGGGACCCTCAACTTT; CDR3: CASSLGQGQIGTLNF
J: TRBJ1-2; V: TRBV12-3/TRBV12-4; D: -; size: many; DNA: TGTGCCAGCAGTTTGGTCCAGTATGGCTACACCTTC; CDR3: CASSLVQYGYTF